This is a list of T cell receptor beta chains from one sample in a study of cytomegalovirus exposure and HLA in healthy donors. Profiling relied on immunoSEQ multiplex PCR, and the TCRdb table lists in-frame clones only, not all of them. The repertoire holds roughly 140,000 clones, with 85% as singletons. Material: PBMCs. The receptors here all came from a woman between 18 and 29 years old in good health and CMV-seronegative. Each CDR3 is given with its conserved first and last residue. The D gene is left open where the match is weak. The size entry is marked missing in some rows and otherwise reads once, few, many or a size class.

TRBJ2-3 | - | TRBV5-1 | TRBD1 | 15 | CASSLGRTGGDTQYF | TGCGCCAGCAGCTTGGGGAGGACAGGGGGAGATACGCAGTATTTT
TRBJ2-3 | - | TRBV19 | TRBD2 | 16 | CASSKTSGGAFDTQYF | TGTGCCAGTAGTAAGACTAGCGGGGGGGCTTTCGATACGCAGTATTTT
TRBJ2-5 | few | TRBV7-2 | - | 15 | CASSLFAHGGETQYF | TGTGCCAGCAGCTTATTTGCCCATGGAGGAGAGACCCAGTACTTC
TRBJ1-2 | - | TRBV9 | - | 14 | CASSGRWEKYGYTF | TGTGCCAGCAGCGGACGATGGGAGAAATATGGCTACACCTTC
TRBJ2-1 | - | TRBV28 | TRBD2 | 11 | CAQRGAVEQFF | TGTGCCCAGCGGGGGGCAGTAGAGCAGTTCTTC
TRBJ2-5 | - | TRBV5-4 | TRBD1 | 15 | CASSLKGAQQETQYF | TGTGCCAGCAGCTTGAAGGGGGCACAGCAAGAGACCCAGTACTTC
TRBJ1-1 | few | TRBV6-6 | - | 15 | CASRTAPPGNTEAFF | TGTGCCAGCAGGACGGCCCCCCCAGGGAACACTGAAGCTTTCTTT
TRBJ2-3 | - | TRBV10-3 | - | 15 | CAIRPSAEGPDTQYF | TGTGCCATCAGGCCTTCCGCGGAGGGGCCAGATACGCAGTATTTT
TRBJ1-1 | - | TRBV9 | TRBD1 | 14 | CASSVGQPSTEAFF | TGTGCCAGCAGCGTGGGACAGCCGAGCACTGAAGCTTTCTTT
TRBJ2-1 | - | TRBV29-1 | TRBD1 | 17 | CSVEEWDRGQSYNEQFF | TGCAGCGTTGAAGAATGGGACAGGGGGCAATCCTACAATGAGCAGTTCTTC
TRBJ2-2 | - | TRBV28 | TRBD1 | 15 | CASRETGGAVGELFF | TGTGCCAGCAGAGAGACAGGGGGCGCGGTCGGGGAGCTGTTTTTT
TRBJ2-3 | - | TRBV30 | TRBD2 | 17 | CAWSITRTSGSPDTQYF | TGTGCCTGGAGTATAACCAGGACTAGCGGGAGTCCAGATACGCAGTATTTT
TRBJ2-7 | - | TRBV5-1 | TRBD2 | 17 | CASSLLALAGLSYEQYF | TGCGCCAGCAGCTTGCTCGCTCTAGCGGGACTCTCCTACGAGCAGTACTTC
TRBJ1-2 | - | TRBV28 | TRBD1 | 15 | CASGWERDSGYGYTF | TGTGCCAGCGGATGGGAACGGGACAGTGGTTATGGCTACACCTTC
TRBJ2-7 | - | TRBV7-7 | TRBD1 | 13 | CASSVGQGGEQYF | TGTGCTAGCAGCGTGGGACAGGGTGGTGAGCAGTACTTC
TRBJ2-3 | - | TRBV18 | - | 12 | CATGDSTDTQYF | TGTGCCACCGGAGACTCCACAGATACGCAGTATTTT
TRBJ1-4 | - | TRBV18 | - | 15 | CASSGRSRDSEKLFF | TGTGCCAGCTCCGGAAGGTCCCGGGATTCGGAAAAACTGTTTTTT
TRBJ2-1 | - | TRBV5-1 | - | 15 | CASSEGSGSDQEQFF | TGCGCCAGCAGTGAGGGTAGTGGGAGCGACCAAGAGCAGTTCTTC
TRBJ1-3 | - | TRBV7-9 | - | 14 | CASSLANRRNTIYF | TGTGCCAGCAGCTTAGCGAACAGACGAAACACCATATATTTT
TRBJ2-1 | once | TRBV5-4 | TRBD1 | 16 | CASSLGLGTEYNEQFF | TGTGCCAGCAGCTTAGGTCTCGGGACAGAGTACAATGAGCAGTTCTTC
TRBJ2-1 | - | TRBV7-2 | TRBD2 | 16 | CASSPRAGLPAKEQFF | TGTGCCAGCAGCCCACGAGCGGGACTACCAGCAAAAGAGCAGTTCTTC
TRBJ2-5 | once | TRBV5-4 | TRBD2 | 15 | CASSPRGGGGETQYF | TGTGCCAGCAGCCCTAGGGGCGGGGGGGGAGAGACCCAGTACTTC
TRBJ2-3 | - | TRBV9 | TRBD2 | 16 | CASSVLSGGSTDTQYF | TGTGCCAGCAGCGTCTTAAGCGGGGGGAGCACAGATACGCAGTATTTT